These 7 T cell receptor beta chains were all obtained from the same sample, sequenced in a study of blood T cell repertoires in COVID-19 (dated by TCRdb to about 2020). Libraries were prepared through the immunoSEQ multiplex PCR assay. The table comes from immuneACCESS by way of TCRdb, which keeps in-frame sequences with V and J called. Part of the clones is missing from these tables; in studies checked, under half for an unresolved V gene and the rest for unknown reasons. The sample has 300,000 to 400,000 clones on record, approximately 90% of them singletons. The top ten hold more than 3% of the sample. Sequencing was carried out using peripheral blood. The receptors were sampled from a woman aged 18-35 years who had recovered from COVID-19.

This chain joins TRBV3-1 (or the pseudogene TRBV3-2) and TRBJ2-3; a weak D match, TRBD1 (6 bases). V shed 6 bases and J shed 2 bases, with 15 bases lying between them. The germline CDR1 and CDR2 sequences are LGHDT and YNNKEL (reference sequence). The CDR3 contains 15 residues. CDR3 loop: CASRGQTSFTDTQYF. The CDR3 region has the DNA TGTGCCAGCAGGGGACAAACCTCCTTCACAGATACGCAGTATTTT.

J is TRBJ2-3 and V is TRBV7-8; D gene uncertain. Germline-derived CDR1 and CDR2 are SGHVS and FQNEAQ. CDR3 length equals 14 residues. Trimming pared 1 base from V and 4 bases from J, leaving 9 bases between. CDR3 sequence: CASSLGYPADTQYF. CDR3 DNA sequence: TGTGCCAGCAGCTTAGGTTACCCAGCAGATACGCAGTATTTT. Full variable domain (missing parts from reference TRBV7-8 and TRBJ2-3): GAGVSQSPRYKVAKRGQDVALRCDPISGHVSLFWYQQALGQGPEFLTYFQNEAQLDKSGLPSDRFFAERPEGSVSTLKIQRTQQEDSAVYLCASSLGYPADTQYFGPGTRLTVL.

This rearrangement joins TRBV6-4 to TRBJ2-5; 13 nucleotides agree with TRBD2. The V gene end was trimmed by 0 bases and the J gene end by 5 bases; junction bases not matched to a gene: 6. The CDR3 is 17 amino acids. Germline V gene sequence: CDR1 MRHNA, CDR2 SNTAGT. The CDR3: CASSDSTSGRRWETQYF. The CDR3, as DNA: TGTGCCAGCAGTGACTCGACTAGCGGGAGGCGGTGGGAGACCCAGTACTTC.

The chain recombines TRBV30 with TRBJ2-3; 7 nucleotides align to TRBD2. The CDR3 runs 18 residues. The trim removed 0 bases at V and 2 bases at J, leaving 14 bases unmatched. Germline V gene lookup returns CDR1 GTSNPN and CDR2 SVGIG (reference sequence). The CDR3 reads CAWSVDSRDYPSTDTQYF. CDR3 DNA sequence: TGTGCCTGGAGTGTGGACTCCCGGGACTACCCATCCACAGATACGCAGTATTTT.

V gene TRBV5-1 combines with J gene TRBJ2-2; 7 bases align to TRBD1. V lost 5 bases to trimming and J lost 7 bases; unmatched junction nucleotides: 8. This CDR3 is 14 amino acids long. The germline V gene has CDR1 SGHRS and CDR2 YFSETQ. The CDR3 DNA is TGCGCCAGCAGTTACGACAGGGAACACGGGGAGCTGTTTTTT. This codes for CASSYDREHGELFF. Together with reference TRBV5-1 and TRBJ2-2, the CDR3 gives the full variable domain: KAGVTQTPRYLIKTRGQQVTLSCSPISGHRSVSWYQQTPGQGLQFLFEYFSETQRNKGNFPGRFSGRQFSNSRSEMNVSTLELGDSALYLCASSYDREHGELFFGEGSRLTVL.

The chain is built from TRBV6-2 or TRBV6-3 and TRBJ1-4; a possible D gene is TRBD1 (6 bases). The CDR3 has 15 amino acids. The germline V gene encodes CDR1 MNHEY and CDR2 SVGEGT. The ends were cut back, 2 bases at V and 3 bases at J, with 10 bases in the middle. CDR3 coding DNA: TGTGCCAGCAGTTACGGTGGGACATCTAATGAAAAACTGTTTTTT. As protein: CASSYGGTSNEKLFF.

This clone was observed a handful of times. This chain joins TRBV6-5 and TRBJ2-1; a weak D match, TRBD1 (5 bases). The ends were cut back, 2 bases at V and 2 bases at J, with 13 bases in the middle. The CDR3 runs 16 residues. Germline V gene lookup returns CDR1 MNHEY and CDR2 SVGAGI. CDR3 protein: CASSYGVLGAYNEQFF. The CDR3 coding sequence is TGTGCCAGCAGTTACGGGGTCTTAGGGGCCTACAATGAGCAGTTCTTC.